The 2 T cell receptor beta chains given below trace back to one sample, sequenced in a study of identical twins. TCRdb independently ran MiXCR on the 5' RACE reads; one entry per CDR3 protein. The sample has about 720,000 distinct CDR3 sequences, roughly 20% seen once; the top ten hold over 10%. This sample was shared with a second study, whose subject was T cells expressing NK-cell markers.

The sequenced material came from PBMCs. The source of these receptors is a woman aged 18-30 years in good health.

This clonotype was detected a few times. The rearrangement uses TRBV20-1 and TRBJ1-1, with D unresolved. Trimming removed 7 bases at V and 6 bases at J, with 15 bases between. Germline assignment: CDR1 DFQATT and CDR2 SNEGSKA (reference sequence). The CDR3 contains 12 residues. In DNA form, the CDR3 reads TGCAGTGATCCCTCCCGTTTGCCTGAAGCTTTCTTT. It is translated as CSDPSRLPEAFF.

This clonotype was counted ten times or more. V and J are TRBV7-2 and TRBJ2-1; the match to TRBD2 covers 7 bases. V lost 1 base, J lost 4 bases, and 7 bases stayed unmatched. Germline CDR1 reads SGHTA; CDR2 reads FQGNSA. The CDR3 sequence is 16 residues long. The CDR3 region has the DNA TGTGCCAGCAGCTTAGGACTAGCTCAGAGATACAATGAGCAGTTCTTC. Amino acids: CASSLGLAQRYNEQFF.